This T cell receptor beta chain appears in the sequencing data of a study of cytomegalovirus exposure and HLA in healthy donors. As for the donors, each was a healthy bone marrow donor. The ends lost 4 bases at V and 9 bases at J; junction bases unmatched: 5. Germline V lookup: CDR1 SGHKS, CDR2 YYEKEE (reference sequence). CDR3 length: 14 residues. On this clone itself: The target antigen is unknown.

Study-wide results and caveats: Prediction of most subjects' HLA-A and HLA-B alleles by TCR beta sequences was reportedly accurate. Over 150 TCR beta chains were listed as cytomegalovirus-associated. It was likely that a cluster of highly shared sequence variants was a sequencing artifact.

Primers for the PCR totalled 60 Vbeta and 13 Jbeta. Repertoires were generated with immunoSEQ multiplex PCR, while TCRdb's copy carries only in-frame clones and drops some. The table includes 90,000 to 120,000 clones, around 79% detected once. Source material: PBMCs. The chain has TRBV5-5 and TRBJ2-1; 12 bases fit TRBD2. The clonotype was recovered from a woman aged 35 to 49 in good health and CMV-seronegative. CDR3 DNA sequence: TGTGCCAGCAGCCCGGGGACTAGCGGGTTTGAGCAGTTCTTC. Translating it yields CASSPGTSGFEQFF.